Described below is a single T cell receptor beta chain sequence and its context. This clone was counted a single time. The clone's antigen remains unknown. No much larger clone exists at a distance of one base, and base qualities are not known. Library method: the immunoSEQ multiplex PCR assay. For the multiplex PCR, a mixture combining 60 forward primers for TCR Vbeta segments and 13 reverse primers for TCR Jbeta segments was used. The CDR3 region of rearranged TCR beta genes was amplified from genomic DNA with a multiplex PCR assay. The amplified TCR beta libraries were sequenced on the Illumina HiSeq System as 87-base-pair reads. In the paper's pipeline: In a later analysis, tens of millions of unique TCR beta chains were counted across the roughly 670 repertoires, and some 10 million of these chains were shared by at least two donors. A nearest-neighbor algorithm error-corrected the raw reads and collapsed the reads into unique sequences, merging closely related sequences to remove PCR and sequencing errors. V, D and J gene segments were assigned by aligning CDR3 sequences to IMGT reference sequences. Each retained sequence needed at least a six-nucleotide match to both a V gene segment and a J gene segment. Rearrangements were called productive when the CDR3 lacked stop codons and stayed in frame with V and J; all others were non-productive. CDR3 was defined by IMGT convention, running from the second conserved V-encoded cysteine to the conserved J-encoded phenylalanine. In an earlier analysis of around 570 of the donors, sequences lacking an unambiguous match to a single V gene segment were excluded. In an earlier analysis of 587 of the donors, V segments were called functional above 56.7% productive rearrangements and were called segregating when the between-donor standard deviation exceeded 5%. A statistical classification framework was developed to diagnose cytomegalovirus status using the catalog of TCR beta chain sequences. In a later analysis, V and J genes were assigned by comparing TCR nucleotide sequences against IMGT/GENE-DB human TR gene sequences. A later analysis assigned CDR3 sequences and most-parsimonious VDJ recombination scenarios with the TCRdist pipeline. In a later analysis, each TCR beta chain was defined by its CDR3 amino acid sequence together with its V-gene family, and reads without a unique V-gene family were excluded. As a way to deal with suspected cross-contamination and a sequencing artifact, a later analysis dropped 500 to 700 nucleotide sequences that were highly shared and had low generation probability. For each public chain, a later analysis derived a clonal expansion index from normalized ranks of inferred template counts within each repertoire. Generation probabilities in a later analysis came from a VDJ recombination model fitted to out-of-frame rearrangements, and those results were checked against IGoR. In a later analysis, TCR-TCR, TCR-HLA and TCR-CMV co-occurrence was scored with hypergeometric tests, and a repertoire-size bias correction was applied to TCR pairs. To estimate false discovery rates, a later analysis permuted the HLA or CMV assignments 20 times. In a later analysis, co-occurring TCRs were grouped with DBSCAN, and TCRdist sequence similarity was added when clustering was performed within HLA-allele-positive subsets. Repertoires with fewer than 30,000 or more than 120,000 public chains, plus five repertoires with anomalous nucleotide sharing, were excluded from co-occurrence clustering. This immuneACCESS table, as held by TCRdb, lists in-frame sequences with V and J called but not all clones. Of the missing ones, under half trace to an unresolved V gene in checked studies; the others have no known cause. V and J calls and clone size are those listed in that table; D and trimming were worked out from the DNA. This sample gives 120,000 or so clones in total; around 80% of them show up just once. The ten most abundant clones make up about 6.6% of the sample.

The cohort consisted of 650 to 700 healthy bone marrow donors. All cohort members were sampled while nominally healthy, although unrecorded immune exposures were likely present. The donor tested CMV seropositive, placing the donor among the 290 or so seropositive members of the cohort. Every donor gave a peripheral blood sample, and the peripheral blood mononuclear cells from that sample were used for TCR beta sequencing. The Qiagen DNeasy Blood Extraction Kit was used to extract genomic DNA from the blood cell samples. The sample belongs to a study of cytomegalovirus exposure and HLA in healthy donors (dated 2017 in TCRdb). Study-level background: In an earlier analysis of under 750 of the donors, about 260 Gb of sequence data and about 110 million unique TCR beta sequences from roughly 190 million T cells were reported. About 300 gigabases of sequencing data and tens of millions of unique TCR sequences were included in an early release covering 500 to 750 HLA-typed donors. Among the roughly 400 genotyped donors, around 79% belonged to the genetic ancestry cluster associated with self-reported Caucasian donors. The study aimed to test whether cataloging public T cell receptors could reveal signatures of past pathogen exposure. The T cell repertoires of 666 subjects were profiled by immunosequencing and related to cytomegalovirus serostatus. Besides the first cohort of 666 subjects, a separate validation cohort made up of some 110 different subjects was used. High-throughput TCR immunosequencing, statistical association of individual TCRs with disease status, and machine learning were combined to predict cytomegalovirus infection status. A later analysis re-examined previously published TCR beta repertoires from 610 or so donors and added high-resolution HLA genotyping to investigate patterns of TCR occurrence. The later analysis used no new phenotypic data to find candidate immune exposures, relying instead on TCR beta sequences and their occurrence across donors. To decide whether each TCR beta V gene segment behaved as functional or pseudogenic, an earlier analysis of approximately 620 of the donors relied on high-throughput TCR beta sequencing. Donor age, sex, ethnicity and CMV serostatus were compiled alongside the repertoire data. A later genetic analysis used genome-wide SNP genotypes for about 60% of the roughly 670 donors, treating that subset as a discovery cohort. All discovery cohort repertoires had been generated on a single sequencing platform. HLA typing included class I and class II loci at four-digit resolution. The number of donors typed differed by locus, with 629-630 for A, B, C, DRB1 and DQB1, 522 for DQA1, over 600 for DPA1, and under 490 for DPB1. A handful of DR-DQ haplotypes were handled as single units for association and clustering because linkage in the cohort was strong. Among 350 to 400 genotyped donors of the cohort, an average of approximately 230,000 unique TCR beta nucleotide sequences were sequenced per donor, roughly 20% of them non-productive. Overall results and qualifications from the work: Specific HLA alleles were associated with 15,000 to 20,000 TCR beta sequences at a false discovery rate of 0.05 in a later analysis. Because HLA typing was unavailable for some donors at each locus, only the typed subset was used in association tests. In a later analysis, TCR association rates were found to vary across HLA loci, with the most associated TCRs seen for DRB1 alleles and the fewest for HLA-C alleles. Correlated functional status among segregating V segments might reflect linkage disequilibrium, but an unknown experimental factor could not be ruled out. When HLA alleles, especially DR and DQ, strongly co-occurred, attributing TCR associations to individual alleles was difficult. The study listed 164 TCR beta chains as associated with cytomegalovirus. In both the original and validation cohorts, the classifier was reported to diagnose cytomegalovirus status with high specificity and sensitivity. Most TCR sequences were observed very rarely across donors, whereas some public TCRs were present in many individuals. In a later analysis, several top co-occurrence clusters were reported to appear linked to parvovirus B19, influenza, CMV and Epstein-Barr virus. According to the authors, the approach could potentially be generalized to other disease states and immunological phenotypes. Broadly in line with IMGT annotations, most TCR beta V segments showed up in productive rearrangements about 87% or about 30% of the time in an earlier analysis of approximately 600 of the donors. The cohort was sequenced for TCR beta chains only, and without alpha or paired-chain data the features that could be detected were limited. In a later genetic analysis, a missense DCLRE1C variant was associated with V-gene and J-gene trimming of TCR beta chains, and the association was replicated in an independent cohort. The presence/absence analyses assumed that sequencing depth was roughly uniform across donors, and that assumption may not be true. A further reported finding was that TCR beta sequences accurately predicted the HLA-A and HLA-B alleles for most subjects in the first cohort. A few of the identified cytomegalovirus-associated TCR beta chains were confirmed in vitro to be specific for cytomegalovirus antigens. In a later analysis, HLA-associated TCR beta chains were found to be more clonally expanded and to have lower generation probabilities than equally common non-associated chains. According to a later genetic analysis, donors in an Asian-associated ancestry cluster had fewer N-insertions in productive TCRs than the approximately 630-donor mean. CMV serostatus was the only immune exposure information available for the cohort. The 87-base-pair reads could not distinguish some IMGT-functional V segments, including TRBV6-2 and TRBV6-3, so those segments were excluded. Because counts were too low, about 18 rarely observed V segments, including chromosome 9 orphons, were excluded from the earlier analysis of 587 of the donors. Most CMV-associated TCR beta chains appeared to be HLA-restricted in a later analysis, and the HLA associations seemed to be driven largely by CMV exposure. A cluster of highly shared sequence variants was judged likely to be a technical artifact of the sequencing pipeline.

CDR1 is given as MGHRA and CDR2 as YSYEKL, both from the germline V gene. The CDR3 runs 17 residues from the cysteine to the phenylalanine. The entry retains the CDR3 DNA only, 51 bases that are in frame from base 1. Ends trimmed: V by 5 bases, J by 2 bases; bases unmatched to a gene: 5. The clonotype was recovered from a man aged 25-45 years in good health and CMV-seropositive. The rearranged segments are TRBV4-1 and TRBJ2-2; 13 bases in the middle match TRBD2. The material sequenced was PBMCs. The CDR3 is CASSLRLAGGNTGELFF. The DNA sequence is given as TGCGCCAGCAGCTTACGACTAGCGGGGGGAAACACCGGGGAGCTGTTTTTT.